A single sample is the source of the 18 T cell receptor beta chains below, sequenced in a study of blood T cell repertoires in COVID-19. Using immunoSEQ multiplex PCR, the repertoire was profiled, and TCRdb retains in-frame clones only, with some absent. The sample contains some 220,000 clones, about 83% of which appear only once. Sequencing was performed on peripheral blood. These TCRs come from a man between 50 and 59 years old with acute or convalescent COVID-19.

The rearrangement joins TRBV5-1 to TRBJ1-1, with TRBD1 matching 8 bases. The CDR3 is made up of 15 amino acids. Germline V gene lookup returns CDR1 SGHRS and CDR2 YFSETQ. V trimming: 2 bases; J trimming: 1 base; junction bases outside the gene matches: 4. The CDR3 DNA reads as TGCGCCAGCAGCTTCGGAGGGACAGGGAACACTGAAGCTTTCTTT. Its translation: CASSFGGTGNTEAFF.

With respect to this clone: Other DNA sequences in this specimen translate into the identical CDR3. The rearrangement links TRBV18 to TRBJ1-1; D perhaps matches TRBD1 (5 bases). The CDR3 totals 14 residues. V lost 6 bases to trimming and J lost 0 bases, with 11 bases between them. Germline loops: CDR1 KGHSH, CDR2 LQKENI. In nucleotides, the CDR3 is TGTGCCAGCTCTTCGGGACTCATGAACACTGAAGCTTTCTTT. Translation: CASSSGLMNTEAFF.

The V gene is TRBV7-9, the J gene TRBJ2-7; TRBD2 agrees at 13 bases. The germline V gene has CDR1 SEHNR and CDR2 FQNEAQ (reference sequence). This CDR3 has 14 residues. J lost 7 bases, V lost 6 bases, and 6 bases had no gene match. CDR3 residues: CASSGLAGVREQYF. The CDR3 coding sequence is TGTGCCAGCAGTGGACTAGCGGGGGTGCGTGAGCAGTACTTC.

The CDR3 region is CASSPGQGYGYTF. The CDR3, as DNA: TGTGCCAGCAGCCCGGGACAGGGCTATGGCTACACCTTC. The chain joins TRBV14 to TRBJ1-2, with 9 bases identical to TRBD1. Trimming cost V 4 bases and J 4 bases; bases outside gene matches: 1. The V gene's germline CDR1 is SGHDN and CDR2 FVKESK. The CDR3 contains 13 residues.

This clone is a singleton in its sample. V is TRBV28 and J is TRBJ1-1, with a tentative D call TRBD1 (6 bases). CDR3 length: 16 amino acids. Trimming cost V 10 bases and J 2 bases, with 23 bases left between them. In germline, CDR1 is MDHEN, CDR2 SYDVKM. CDR3 loop: CAIGGAGEGVNTEAFF. Written as DNA, the CDR3 is TGTGCCATTGGGGGGGCAGGGGAGGGTGTTAACACTGAAGCTTTCTTT.

This chain connects TRBV11-2 to TRBJ1-1; TRBD1 might be the D (6 bases). Germline V lookup: CDR1 SGHAT, CDR2 FQNNGV. V lost 1 base to trimming and J lost 0 bases, with 12 bases between them. This CDR3 is built from 16 residues. The DNA for the CDR3 is TGTGCCAGCAGCTTAGCCCGCAGGGGAATGAACACTGAAGCTTTCTTT. Its protein product is CASSLARRGMNTEAFF.

This sequence joins TRBV30 and TRBJ1-4; D unclear. CDR3 length: 11 residues. V shed 3 bases and J shed 10 bases, with 9 bases lying between them. CDR1 is GTSNPN, CDR2 SVGIG, per germline (reference sequence). DNA for the CDR3: TGTGCCTGGAGCCGGGATGGAAAACTGTTTTTT. Translation: CAWSRDGKLFF.

The CDR3 is CASSMGRVGTYNEQFF. Here the CDR3 DNA reads TGTGCCAGTAGTATGGGGCGGGTGGGGACTTACAATGAGCAGTTCTTC. The chain links TRBV19 to TRBJ2-1, with D tentatively TRBD2 (6 bases). The CDR3 covers 16 residues. Germline V CDR1 and CDR2: LNHDA, SQIVND (reference sequence). V shed 3 bases and J shed 4 bases, with 16 bases lying between them. The full variable domain, its missing parts supplied by reference TRBV19 and TRBJ2-1, is DGGITQSPKYLFRKEGQNVTLSCEQNLNHDAMYWYRQDPGQGLRLIYYSQIVNDFQKGDIAEGYSVSREKKESFPLTVTSAQKNPTAFYLCASSMGRVGTYNEQFFGPGTRLTVL.

The J gene is TRBJ1-5, the V gene TRBV2; D remains ambiguous. V lost 5 bases to trimming and J lost 4 bases, with 15 bases between them. Looked up from germline, CDR1 is SNHLY and CDR2 is FYNNEI. The CDR3 contains 15 residues. CDR3 sequence reads: CASSPNRVENQPQHF. In DNA form, the CDR3 reads TGTGCCAGCAGTCCAAACAGAGTCGAGAATCAGCCCCAGCATTTT.

The rearrangement links TRBV7-8 to TRBJ2-1; TRBD2 agrees at 13 bases. V gave up 1 base and J gave up 4 bases; unmatched junction bases: 7. This CDR3 has 18 residues. In germline, CDR1 is SGHVS, CDR2 FQNEAQ. The CDR3, as DNA: TGTGCCAGCAGCTTAGAGCCCCCGGGACTAGCGGGGTACAATGAGCAGTTCTTC. Translation: CASSLEPPGLAGYNEQFF.

The chain employs TRBV2 and TRBJ2-5; TRBD2 agrees at 7 bases. Germline V CDR1 and CDR2: SNHLY, FYNNEI. The CDR3 spans 14 residues. Losses at the gene ends were 8 bases for V and 5 bases for J; bases not matched to a gene: 11. The CDR3 sequence: CASLPPAGRETQYF. In DNA form, the CDR3 reads TGTGCCAGCCTACCTCCAGCGGGGAGGGAGACCCAGTACTTC.

The CDR3 reads CASSKGQGAYEQYF. Written as DNA, the CDR3 is TGTGCCAGCAGTAAGGGACAGGGGGCCTACGAGCAGTACTTC. V usage is TRBV25-1 and J usage is TRBJ2-7; TRBD1 matches 11 bases. CDR3 length equals 14 residues. Germline V gene lookup returns CDR1 MGHDK and CDR2 SYGVNS. V trimming: 5 bases; J trimming: 2 bases; junction bases outside the gene matches: 2.

This chain connects TRBV9 to TRBJ1-1, with 7 bases that match TRBD1. From germline, CDR1 is SGDLS and CDR2 YYNGEE. The CDR3 is 18 residues long. J gave up 3 bases and V 3 bases, and 17 bases lay outside the gene matches. The CDR3 here is CASSGPPGRQQGHTEAFF. The CDR3 DNA reads TGTGCCAGCAGCGGCCCACCGGGACGCCAACAGGGGCACACTGAAGCTTTCTTT.

The chain joins TRBV24-1 to TRBJ2-1; the match to TRBD2 covers 15 bases. V shed 3 bases and J 3 bases; nucleotides not matched to a gene: 5. The CDR3 has 18 amino acids. The V gene's germline CDR1 is KGHDR and CDR2 SFDVKD. The CDR3 DNA sequence: TGTGCCACCAGTGATCCCAGGGGACTAGCGGGAGGCTACAATGAGCAGTTCTTC. Encoded protein: CATSDPRGLAGGYNEQFF.

The rearrangement joins TRBV12-5 to TRBJ2-3, with 9 bases lining up with TRBD1. Germline V gene sequence: CDR1 LGHNT, CDR2 FRNRAP. The CDR3 runs 15 residues. V lost 3 bases to trimming and J lost 1 base; unmatched junction nucleotides: 2. The chain's CDR3 is CASGLQGARTDTQYF. The CDR3 DNA is TGTGCTAGTGGTTTACAGGGGGCGCGCACAGATACGCAGTATTTT.

This sequence joins TRBV10-3 and TRBJ1-6, with 7 bases matching TRBD1. There are 13 residues in the CDR3. CDR1 ENHRY and CDR2 SYGVKD come from the germline V gene. After removal of 11 bases from V and 6 bases from J, the junction contained 7 bases not matched to a gene. CDR3 nucleotides: TGTGCCGTCTCCGGGACAGCTAATTCACCCCTCCACTTT. As protein: CAVSGTANSPLHF.

The chain couples TRBV6-5 to TRBJ1-4; possible D gene TRBD1, 5 bases. CDR1 is MNHEY, CDR2 SVGAGI, per germline. Trimming shortened V by 2 bases and J by 8 bases, and 15 bases separated the two germline ends. The CDR3 is 15 amino acids. The CDR3 region is CASSYGGGENEKLFF. The DNA for the CDR3 is TGTGCCAGCAGTTACGGTGGGGGGGAGAACGAAAAACTGTTTTTT.

The CDR3 DNA is TGTGCCACCAGGGGCCCTAATGAAAAACTGTTTTTT. Protein: CATRGPNEKLFF. The chain employs TRBV24-1 and TRBJ1-4; no reliable D call. Germline lookup yields CDR1 KGHDR and CDR2 SFDVKD. Trimming pared 7 bases from V and 3 bases from J, leaving 5 bases between. The CDR3 is made up of 12 amino acids.